The 28 T cell receptor beta chains listed next were all sequenced from one sample in a study of T cells after yellow fever vaccination. MiXCR, run by TCRdb on the 5' RACE reads, gives a single entry per CDR3 protein. The repertoire holds about 580,000 distinct CDR3 sequences, with 17% as singletons. This material consisted of PBMCs, taken roughly 5 days after the first yellow fever vaccination. The receptors were gathered from a man between 18 and 29 years old who received the YFV17D yellow fever vaccine.

The gene calls are TRBV11-1 and TRBJ2-5, with D unresolved. V gave up 5 bases and J gave up 1 base, with 14 bases separating them. The CDR3 totals 15 residues. CDR1 is SGHAT and CDR2 is FQDESV in the germline V gene (reference sequence). CDR3 sequence: CASSDLRLTQETQYF. CDR3 nucleotides: TGTGCCAGCAGCGACCTCAGGTTAACCCAAGAGACCCAGTACTTC.

This clonotype turned up a few times. This chain links TRBV11-3 with TRBJ2-1, with 8 bases aligning to TRBD2. Germline-derived CDR1 and CDR2 are SGHNT and YENEEA. This CDR3 contains 15 residues. V lost 5 bases, J lost 5 bases, and 8 bases stayed unmatched. The CDR3 spells CASSQQAGDHNEQFF. The CDR3, as DNA: TGTGCCAGCAGCCAGCAAGCGGGGGATCACAATGAGCAGTTCTTC.

The chain uses TRBV29-1 and TRBJ2-1; D might be TRBD2 (6 bases). Trimming stripped 7 bases from V and 8 bases from J, with 21 bases between. The CDR3 has 14 residues. CDR1 SQVTM and CDR2 ANQGSEA come from the germline V gene. CDR3 in DNA: TGCAGCGGGGGGAATGGGGGGTCTGGCGATGAGCAGTTCTTC. Its protein product is CSGGNGGSGDEQFF.

This clonotype showed up just a few times. This rearrangement joins TRBV12-3 or TRBV12-4 to TRBJ2-3; D remains ambiguous. The CDR3 is made up of 14 amino acids. V shed 3 bases and J shed 2 bases, with 9 bases lying between them. CDR3 in amino acids: CASSFRQITDTQYF. The CDR3, as DNA: TGTGCCAGCAGTTTTAGGCAGATCACAGATACGCAGTATTTT.

This chain links TRBV15 with TRBJ2-1; no clear D gene. Germline loops: CDR1 LNHNV, CDR2 YYDKDF (reference sequence). The V end lost 0 bases, the J end lost 2 bases, and 8 bases lay between the germline ends. The CDR3 runs 15 residues. CDR3 amino acids: CATSRDSRPYNEQFF. In nucleotides, the CDR3 is TGTGCCACCAGCAGAGATTCGAGGCCCTACAATGAGCAGTTCTTC. The variable domain in full, completed from reference TRBV15 and TRBJ2-1, reads DAMVIQNPRYQVTQFGKPVTLSCSQTLNHNVMYWYQQKSSQAPKLLFHYYDKDFNNEADTPDNFQSRRPNTSFCFLDIRSPGLGDTAMYLCATSRDSRPYNEQFFGPGTRLTVL.

The sample holds many counts of this clonotype. This chain uses TRBV7-2 with TRBJ2-3; D unclear. V was clipped by 1 base and J by 0 bases, with 8 bases between them. The length of the CDR3 is 15 residues. Germline-derived CDR1 and CDR2 are SGHTA and FQGNSA. Here the CDR3 DNA reads TGTGCCAGCAGCTTAGAGGGCCCGAGCACAGATACGCAGTATTTT. Translation gives CASSLEGPSTDTQYF.

The chain joins TRBV6-4 to TRBJ1-1, with a weak D call TRBD1 (6 bases). Germline CDR1 MRHNA, CDR2 SNTAGT. This CDR3 is built from 13 residues. V was pared by 2 bases and J by 4 bases, with 8 bases between. The CDR3 DNA sequence: TGTGCCAGCAGTGACGGGGGGCCCACTGAAGCTTTCTTT. Translating it yields CASSDGGPTEAFF.

This chain uses TRBV19 with TRBJ1-2, with D uncertain. The germline V gene has CDR1 LNHDA and CDR2 SQIVND (reference sequence). CDR3 size: 13 residues. The ends were cut back, 7 bases at V and 2 bases at J, with 11 bases in the middle. CDR3 coding DNA: TGTGCCAGTAAGCGGAGCTTCAACTATGGCTACACCTTC. Its protein is CASKRSFNYGYTF. The complete variable domain, with remaining parts taken from reference TRBV19 and TRBJ1-2, reads DGGITQSPKYLFRKEGQNVTLSCEQNLNHDAMYWYRQDPGQGLRLIYYSQIVNDFQKGDIAEGYSVSREKKESFPLTVTSAQKNPTAFYLCASKRSFNYGYTFGSGTRLTVV.

J is TRBJ1-2 and V is TRBV14; D perhaps matches TRBD1 (5 bases). The germline CDR1 and CDR2 sequences are SGHDN and FVKESK. The V and J ends lost 0 bases and 4 bases respectively, with 12 bases between them. The CDR3 spans 15 residues. The CDR3 spells CASSQDLGGFYGYTF. CDR3 DNA sequence: TGTGCCAGCAGCCAAGATTTGGGGGGATTCTATGGCTACACCTTC.

This clonotype was seen more than once but under ten times. The genes are TRBV7-6 and TRBJ2-7; possible D gene TRBD1, 6 bases. The V end lost 3 bases, the J end lost 7 bases, and 19 bases lay between the germline ends. CDR1 is SGHVS, CDR2 FNYEAQ, per germline. This CDR3 has 15 residues. CDR3 residues: CASSLSGHRSGEQYF. In DNA, the CDR3 is TGTGCCAGCAGCTTGTCGGGACACCGGTCGGGAGAGCAGTACTTC.

This clonotype was found many times. The chain couples TRBV10-3 to TRBJ2-6, with unresolved D. The germline gives CDR1 ENHRY, CDR2 SYGVKD. The V and J ends lost 3 bases and 5 bases respectively, with 14 bases between them. There are 16 residues in the CDR3. CDR3 DNA: TGTGCCATCAGTGATCCCAGTAAGTACTGGGCCAACGTCCTGACTTTC. It encodes CAISDPSKYWANVLTF.

The J gene is TRBJ2-3, the V gene TRBV10-3; D possibly corresponds to TRBD2 (7 bases). The CDR3 contains 17 residues. Germline assignment: CDR1 ENHRY and CDR2 SYGVKD. V was cut by 6 bases and J by 1 base, with 20 bases left in between. The CDR3 is CAISDGGGTPGTDTQYF. The CDR3 DNA reads as TGTGCCATCAGCGACGGCGGGGGCACCCCTGGCACAGATACGCAGTATTTT.

Many counts were recorded for this clonotype. This sequence joins TRBV7-2 and TRBJ2-3, with 9 bases that match TRBD1. CDR3 size: 15 residues. The ends lost 4 bases at V and 2 bases at J; junction bases unmatched: 4. Germline CDR1 reads SGHTA; CDR2 reads FQGNSA. In nucleotides, the CDR3 is TGTGCCAGCAGCTCCAGGACAGGGGCCACAGATACGCAGTATTTT. This gives the protein CASSSRTGATDTQYF.

This clonotype was observed many times. V and J are TRBV27 and TRBJ2-2, with TRBD1 matching 8 bases. Trimming took 6 bases from V and 7 from J; bases not matched to a gene: 7. There are 14 residues in the CDR3. Germline V gene lookup returns CDR1 MNHEY and CDR2 SMNVEV (reference sequence). The CDR3 sequence is CASSRTGFRGELFF. In DNA, the CDR3 is TGTGCCAGCAGCCGGACAGGGTTCCGCGGGGAGCTGTTTTTT.

This clonotype appeared a few times. V gene TRBV29-1 combines with J gene TRBJ1-3; D not certain. Germline V lookup: CDR1 SQVTM, CDR2 ANQGSEA. The V end was cut by 5 bases, the J end by 7 bases, with 12 bases between. The CDR3 covers 12 residues. The CDR3 sequence is CSVKNVANTIYF. Written as DNA, the CDR3 is TGCAGCGTTAAGAACGTGGCCAACACCATATATTTT.

The rearrangement links TRBV7-3 to TRBJ2-6, with D unclear. The CDR3 extends over 14 amino acids. Trimming took 3 bases from V and 2 from J, leaving 5 bases between them. CDR1 and CDR2 from the germline V gene are SGHTA and FQGTGA. CDR3: CASSLWPGANVLTF. CDR3 DNA sequence: TGTGCCAGCAGCTTGTGGCCTGGGGCCAACGTCCTGACTTTC.

V and J are TRBV4-3 and TRBJ2-2; D call uncertain. This CDR3 is built from 14 residues. Germline V CDR1 and CDR2: LGHNA, YSLEER. Trimming removed 5 bases from V and 1 base from J, with 8 bases in between. The CDR3 nucleotides are TGCGCCAGCAGCACCAGACGGAACACCGGGGAGCTGTTTTTT. Protein product: CASSTRRNTGELFF.

Many counts were recorded for this clonotype. The rearrangement uses TRBV5-1 and TRBJ1-1; D unclear. V was clipped by 1 base and J by 2 bases, with 9 bases between them. The CDR3 runs 14 residues. The germline V gene encodes CDR1 SGHRS and CDR2 YFSETQ. CDR3 DNA: TGCGCCAGCAGCTTGACTTGGGGAAACACTGAAGCTTTCTTT. Amino acids: CASSLTWGNTEAFF.

This clonotype was seen more than once but under ten times. This rearrangement joins TRBV20-1 to TRBJ2-3, with D unclear. There are 14 residues in the CDR3. With 3 bases removed from V and 2 bases from J, the gap between germline ends came to 12 bases. Germline loops: CDR1 DFQATT, CDR2 SNEGSKA (reference sequence). The CDR3 spells CSARKVGSTDTQYF. The CDR3, as DNA: TGCAGTGCTAGGAAGGTGGGGTCCACAGATACGCAGTATTTT.

This clonotype was seen a handful of times. This chain joins TRBV7-2 and TRBJ2-3; 8 bases are shared with TRBD1. Losses at the gene ends were 5 bases for V and 1 base for J; bases not matched to a gene: 5. Per germline, CDR1 SGHTA and CDR2 FQGNSA. The CDR3 length is 15 residues. The CDR3: CASSPGGWGTDTQYF. CDR3 in DNA: TGTGCCAGCAGCCCAGGGGGCTGGGGCACAGATACGCAGTATTTT.

This clonotype was counted between two and nine times. The genes are TRBV27 and TRBJ2-4; 14 nucleotides line up with TRBD2. V lost 2 bases, J lost 5 bases, and 5 bases stayed unmatched. This CDR3 has 17 amino acids. Germline V lookup: CDR1 MNHEY, CDR2 SMNVEV (reference sequence). The CDR3 region is CASSLHGLAGGQNIQYF. In DNA, the CDR3 is TGTGCCAGCAGTTTACACGGACTAGCGGGGGGACAAAACATTCAGTACTTC.

V gene TRBV7-9 combines with J gene TRBJ2-2, with D unclear. Trimming removed 3 bases from V and 2 bases from J, with 10 bases in between. Looked up from germline, CDR1 is SEHNR and CDR2 is FQNEAQ (reference sequence). This CDR3 comprises 15 residues. The CDR3 spells CASSLGWGNTGELFF. The CDR3 nucleotides read TGTGCCAGCAGCTTGGGTTGGGGTAACACCGGGGAGCTGTTTTTT.

The chain is built from TRBV6-5 and TRBJ1-6; D perhaps matches TRBD1 (5 bases). V gave up 4 bases and J gave up 0 bases, with 19 bases separating them. The germline gives CDR1 MNHEY, CDR2 SVGAGI. The CDR3 spans 19 residues. DNA for the CDR3: TGTGCCAGCAGTTCGGGACGGTCCTCTTATAGCTCCTATAATTCACCCCTCCACTTT. Its translation: CASSSGRSSYSSYNSPLHF.

The rearrangement joins TRBV20-1 to TRBJ2-3, with D perhaps given as TRBD1 or TRBD2 (6 bases each). V lost 6 bases and J 8 bases, leaving 15 bases between the germline ends. This CDR3 has 12 residues. Germline CDR1 is DFQATT and CDR2 is SNEGSKA (reference sequence). CDR3 bases: TGCAGTGCCTTAGGGGGGCGAGTTACGCAGTATTTT. It translates to CSALGGRVTQYF.

This clonotype was counted between two and nine times. The chain employs TRBV4-1 and TRBJ2-5, with TRBD1 matching over 7 bases. This CDR3 comprises 15 residues. Per the germline V gene, CDR1 is MGHRA and CDR2 is YSYEKL. The trim removed 4 bases at V and 4 bases at J, leaving 9 bases unmatched. The CDR3 loop is CASSRFRGQGETQYF. As DNA, the CDR3 is TGCGCCAGCAGCCGATTTAGGGGGCAGGGAGAGACCCAGTACTTC.

The chain links TRBV15 to TRBJ1-4, with D perhaps TRBD1 (5 bases). CDR3 size: 15 residues. Germline V CDR1 and CDR2: LNHNV, YYDKDF (reference sequence). V was cut by 1 base and J by 8 bases, with 14 bases left in between. In DNA form, the CDR3 reads TGTGCCACCAGCAGAGCGGGCAGGGCGGAAGAAAAACTGTTTTTT. Protein sequence: CATSRAGRAEEKLFF.

V gene TRBV27 combines with J gene TRBJ1-1; D is unresolved. Per the germline V gene, CDR1 is MNHEY and CDR2 is SMNVEV (reference sequence). Trimming removed 5 bases at V and 3 bases at J, with 13 bases between. There are 14 residues in the CDR3. This chain's CDR3 is CASSPRLSYTEAFF. The DNA of the CDR3 is TGTGCCAGCAGTCCGAGACTGTCGTACACTGAAGCTTTCTTT.

This chain joins TRBV7-9 and TRBJ2-5, with D perhaps matching TRBD1 or TRBD2 (5 bases each). Germline V gene data show CDR1 as SEHNR and CDR2 as FQNEAQ (reference sequence). This CDR3 spans 15 amino acids. Trimming shortened V by 5 bases and J by 3 bases, and 16 bases separated the two germline ends. The DNA of the CDR3 is TGTGCCAGCAGCATCAGCTCCGGGACGAAAGAGACCCAGTACTTC. It yields the protein CASSISSGTKETQYF.